This T cell receptor (beta chain) was profiled in a study of blood T cell repertoires in COVID-19. Background on the study: Sources were T cells, B-cell-depleted T cells, or PBMCs; the material itself was cDNA or gDNA.

The V gene lost 5 bases and the J gene lost 0 bases, with 13 bases spanning the gap. The CDR3 spans 16 residues. Germline CDR1 reads SEHNR; CDR2 reads FQNEAQ (reference sequence). Repertoires were generated with immunoSEQ multiplex PCR, while TCRdb's copy carries only in-frame clones and drops some. The sample contains approximately 300,000 clones, roughly nine tenths of which appear only once. This chain uses TRBV7-9 with TRBJ1-4, with D unresolved. The source is a man aged 60 to 69 who had recovered from COVID-19. The sample consisted of PBMCs or T cells enriched from blood (not recorded which). CDR3 nucleotide sequence: TGTGCCAGCAGCACGCTCACGGGATCAACTAATGAAAAACTGTTTTTT. Amino acids: CASSTLTGSTNEKLFF.